This entry lists 16 T cell receptor beta chains sequenced from one sample in a study of T cell responses to AZD1222 COVID-19 vaccine. Some clones are missing from TCRdb's copy, which holds only in-frame ones; the method was immunoSEQ multiplex PCR. The data hold tens of thousands of clones, with 65% to 90% observed a single time. Specimen: peripheral blood, collected on day 0 of AZD1222 vaccination. The receptor set was obtained from an adult in good health.

The V and J genes are TRBV6-5 and TRBJ1-5; unclear D gene. The length of the CDR3 is 12 residues. The germline V gene encodes CDR1 MNHEY and CDR2 SVGAGI. V was cut by 4 bases and J by 7 bases, with 8 bases left in between. The CDR3, as DNA: TGTGCCAGCAGTTCCAGAGGGCAGCCCCAGCATTTT. Protein: CASSSRGQPQHF.

The chain uses TRBV18 and TRBJ2-5, with unresolved D. There are 14 residues in the CDR3. Germline CDR1 is KGHSH and CDR2 is LQKENI. V gave up 0 bases and J gave up 4 bases, with 9 bases separating them. The CDR3: CASSPPNRIETQYF. CDR3 DNA: TGTGCCAGCTCACCACCGAACAGAATAGAGACCCAGTACTTC.

V is TRBV12-3 or TRBV12-4 and J is TRBJ1-2; no reliable D call. CDR3 length: 13 amino acids. Between the trimmed V and J ends, which lost 6 bases and 3 bases, there was a span of 11 bases. CDR3 sequence: CASSLNDYYGYTF. The DNA of the CDR3 is TGTGCCAGCAGCCTCAACGATTACTATGGCTACACCTTC.

The genes are TRBV4-1 and TRBJ2-2, with 8 bases aligning to TRBD2. From germline, CDR1 is MGHRA and CDR2 YSYEKL. V was pared by 3 bases and J by 5 bases, with 5 bases of the junction left unmatched. This CDR3 has 15 residues. This CDR3 is CASSQGLGYTGELFF. The CDR3 DNA reads TGCGCCAGCAGCCAGGGACTAGGGTATACCGGGGAGCTGTTTTTT.

In its sample, this clone was seen a few times. The CDR3 DNA reads as TGTGCCAGCAGCTTCTCGACAGGGCCCCAAGAGACCCAGTACTTC. Protein: CASSFSTGPQETQYF. The J gene is TRBJ2-5, the V gene TRBV5-4; 7 nucleotides line up with TRBD1. V dropped 2 bases and J dropped 1; count of bases not matched to a gene: 5. The CDR3 consists of 15 residues. The germline V gene has CDR1 SGHNT and CDR2 YYREEE (reference sequence).

This clone was counted a single time. The genes are TRBV2 and TRBJ2-3; TRBD1 matches at 12 bases. The CDR3 runs to 13 residues. Per the germline V gene, CDR1 is SNHLY and CDR2 is FYNNEI. Trimming cost V 8 bases and J 4 bases; bases outside gene matches: 1. For the CDR3, the DNA is TGTGCCAGCGGGACAGGGGGCGCAGATACGCAGTATTTT. Translation: CASGTGGADTQYF.

This clone came up once. The V and J genes are TRBV6-5 and TRBJ1-2; unclear D gene. The V end was cut by 8 bases, the J end by 2 bases, with 18 bases between. In germline, CDR1 is MNHEY, CDR2 SVGAGI. The CDR3 runs to 15 residues. The CDR3 protein is CASGIKPVANYGYTF. The CDR3 DNA sequence: TGTGCCAGCGGTATCAAGCCTGTGGCCAACTATGGCTACACCTTC.

The DNA of the CDR3 is TGTGCCATCAGTGAGTCAGGGGGCCGGGGCTACACCTTC. This encodes CAISESGGRGYTF. The chain has TRBV10-3 and TRBJ1-2, with 7 bases that match TRBD1. Germline V gene data show CDR1 as ENHRY and CDR2 as SYGVKD. Trimming took 0 bases from V and 8 from J; bases not matched to a gene: 3. The length of the CDR3 is 13 residues.

The V gene is TRBV19, the J gene TRBJ1-4, with D possibly TRBD1 on 5 matching bases. This CDR3 is built from 14 residues. Trimming left V 9 bases short and J 0 bases short, with 11 bases between. Germline loops: CDR1 LNHDA, CDR2 SQIVND (reference sequence). The chain's CDR3 is CASTGGATNEKLFF. DNA for the CDR3: TGTGCCAGCACTGGGGGGGCAACTAATGAAAAACTGTTTTTT.

The chain recombines TRBV2 with TRBJ1-1; weak D call: TRBD1 (5 bases). Trimming took 3 bases from V and 4 from J, leaving 6 bases between them. The CDR3 runs to 12 residues. CDR1 and CDR2 (germline): SNHLY, FYNNEI. CDR3 bases: TGTGCCAGCAGTGATGACAGCACTGAAGCTTTCTTT. Amino acid sequence: CASSDDSTEAFF.

The rearrangement joins TRBV27 to TRBJ2-1; the D gene could be TRBD1 or TRBD2 (5 bases each). Trimming took off 6 bases at V and 5 bases at J, with 11 bases between the two ends. Per germline, CDR1 MNHEY and CDR2 SMNVEV (reference sequence). The CDR3 runs to 13 residues. CDR3 amino acids: CASRGRIHNEQFF. The CDR3 coding sequence is TGTGCCAGCAGGGGACGGATACACAATGAGCAGTTCTTC.

The chain joins TRBV7-2 to TRBJ2-2; D is possibly TRBD2 (6 bases). The germline V and J ends were trimmed by 5 bases and 5 bases, with 18 bases remaining between them. This CDR3 is built from 16 residues. Germline-derived CDR1 and CDR2 are SGHTA and FQGNSA. CDR3 sequence: CASSPLAGSLTGELFF. The CDR3 DNA reads TGTGCCAGCAGCCCGTTGGCGGGGTCCCTAACCGGGGAGCTGTTTTTT.

In this sample, this clone turned up a few times. V and J are TRBV4-3 and TRBJ1-1; TRBD1 is a possible D gene (5 bases). This CDR3 region has 13 residues. CDR1 is LGHNA and CDR2 is YSLEER in the germline V gene. The V end lost 6 bases, the J end lost 3 bases, and 11 bases lay between the germline ends. The CDR3 DNA is TGCGCCAGCAGTCATGACAGCTACACTGAAGCTTTCTTT. It specifies CASSHDSYTEAFF.

The CDR3 is CASSLGGQGQGYEQYF. The CDR3 DNA reads as TGTGCCAGCAGCTTAGGAGGACAAGGGCAGGGGTACGAGCAGTACTTC. V and J are TRBV7-9 and TRBJ2-7, with D possibly TRBD1 on 6 matching bases. Trimming removed 1 base from V and 4 bases from J, with 17 bases in between. This CDR3 is built from 16 residues. CDR1 and CDR2 from the germline V gene are SEHNR and FQNEAQ (reference sequence).

The J gene is TRBJ2-7, the V gene TRBV5-1, with D possibly called TRBD1 or TRBD2 (5 bases each). CDR1 is SGHRS, CDR2 YFSETQ, per germline. There are 14 residues in the CDR3. Between the trimmed V and J ends, which lost 3 bases and 7 bases, there was a span of 17 bases. CDR3 loop: CASSSGPRGVEQYF. The CDR3 DNA reads as TGCGCCAGCAGCTCGGGACCTCGTGGAGTGGAGCAGTACTTC.

V usage is TRBV9 and J usage is TRBJ2-2; 7 bases agree with TRBD2. This CDR3 contains 16 residues. Trimming took 4 bases from V and 5 from J; bases not matched to a gene: 11. Per the germline V gene, CDR1 is SGDLS and CDR2 is YYNGEE. CDR3 sequence (DNA): TGTGCCAGCAGCCCCCGGTGGGCGGGAGATACCGGGGAGCTGTTTTTT. This encodes CASSPRWAGDTGELFF. Full variable domain (remainder filled in from reference TRBV9 and TRBJ2-2): DSGVTQTPKHLITATGQRVTLRCSPRSGDLSVYWYQQSLDQGLQFLIQYYNGEERAKGNILERFSAQQFPDLHSELNLSSLELGDSALYFCASSPRWAGDTGELFFGEGSRLTVL.